The 8 T cell receptor beta chains below come from one sample, sequenced in a study of human T cells and chemical hapten exposure. TCRdb re-derived calls from the RACE reads in MiXCR, one entry per CDR3 protein. Of about 50,000 distinct CDR3 sequences in the sample, approximately 9.7% were seen once. Time point meaning: pre-sensitization, week 0. Treatment in this sample: therapeutic diphenylcyclopropenone sensitization with weekly scalp DPC. Sequencing started from total RNA isolated from unfractionated whole blood. Source: whole blood, taken in connection with sensitization to the hapten diphenylcyclopropenone (DPC). The receptors stem from a woman in her 30s with alopecia areata. Some clones in this sample may be carry-over from other donors' samples.

In this sample, this clonotype turned up a few times. This rearrangement joins TRBV6-2 or TRBV6-3 to TRBJ1-5; TRBD1 agrees at 7 bases. The CDR3 is 16 amino acids. Looked up from germline, CDR1 is MNHEY and CDR2 is SVGEGT. Losses at the gene ends were 6 bases for V and 2 bases for J; bases not matched to a gene: 10. Here the CDR3 DNA reads TGTGCCAGCAGCCTTGACAGGGCGGGAGGCAATCAGCCCCAGCATTTT. Translated: CASSLDRAGGNQPQHF.

This clonotype was picked up a small number of times. This sequence joins TRBV6-2 or TRBV6-3 and TRBJ1-5; TRBD1 matches 8 bases. Germline values: CDR1 MNHEY, CDR2 SVGEGT. CDR3 length: 14 residues. The trim removed 5 bases at V and 6 bases at J, leaving 6 bases unmatched. Written as DNA, the CDR3 is TGTGCCAGCAGTCCCAGGGGGCGTTCTCAGCCCCAGCATTTT. This translates into CASSPRGRSQPQHF.

The chain couples TRBV27 to TRBJ2-4, with a possible D match to TRBD1 (6 bases). The CDR3 length is 17 residues. V lost 5 bases and J lost 0, with 17 bases in between. CDR1 is MNHEY and CDR2 is SMNVEV in the germline V gene (reference sequence). CDR3 loop: CASSPLQGLLAKNIQYF. CDR3 coding DNA: TGTGCCAGCAGTCCGTTACAGGGTCTCTTAGCCAAAAACATTCAGTACTTC.

This sequence joins TRBV2 and TRBJ2-3; 7 positions agree with TRBD2. From germline, CDR1 is SNHLY and CDR2 FYNNEI. This CDR3 has 14 amino acids. Trimming took 7 bases from V and 3 from J; bases not matched to a gene: 7. The CDR3 DNA reads as TGTGCCAGCAAGGGAGGGCAGTTGACAGATACGCAGTATTTT. Translated: CASKGGQLTDTQYF.

This clonotype was observed many times. The chain has TRBV20-1 and TRBJ2-7; possibly TRBD2 for D (7 bases). V was clipped by 6 bases and J by 3 bases, with 18 bases between them. The CDR3 contains 14 residues. From germline, CDR1 is DFQATT and CDR2 SNEGSKA (reference sequence). CDR3 in DNA: TGCAGTGCCCCTTGGGGGGGGCGCTTCTACGAGCAGTACTTC. Its translation: CSAPWGGRFYEQYF.

This chain joins TRBV20-1 and TRBJ2-1; TRBD2 matches at 12 bases. The germline V gene encodes CDR1 DFQATT and CDR2 SNEGSKA (reference sequence). CDR3 length equals 17 residues. Trimming took 3 bases from V and 8 from J; bases not matched to a gene: 14. CDR3 nucleotides: TGCAGTGCTAGGTCCTCCTTGACTAGCGGGGGTTGGGATGAGCAGTTCTTC. Its protein is CSARSSLTSGGWDEQFF.

This clonotype appeared a few times. This sequence joins TRBV7-3 and TRBJ1-1; D is ambiguous. The CDR3 extends over 14 amino acids. CDR1 and CDR2 from the germline V gene are SGHTA and FQGTGA. V was cut by 1 base and J by 6 bases, with 12 bases left in between. The chain's CDR3 is CASSLKFGPAEAFF. CDR3 in DNA: TGTGCCAGCAGCTTAAAGTTTGGGCCGGCTGAAGCTTTCTTT.

This rearrangement joins TRBV28 to TRBJ2-7; tentatively, D is TRBD2 (5 bases). The CDR3 covers 15 residues. Germline V gene data show CDR1 as MDHEN and CDR2 as SYDVKM. V lost 7 bases to trimming and J lost 0 bases, with 16 bases between them. This CDR3 reads CASTGNLGSSYEQYF. In DNA, the CDR3 is TGTGCCAGCACGGGGAACTTAGGGAGCTCCTACGAGCAGTACTTC.